This T cell receptor (beta chain) was observed in a study of regulatory T cells in long-lasting Graves disease. Per the germline V gene, CDR1 is LNHDA and CDR2 is SQIVND (reference sequence). V lost 7 bases and J lost 3; bases outside the gene matches: 9. CDR3 length: 15 residues. The TCR beta library used iRepertoire HTBI primers with Arm-PCR amplification of CDR3. TCRdb processed the multiplex PCR reads anew with MiXCR; each CDR3 protein has one entry. The repertoire holds 240,000 or so distinct CDR3 sequences, with about 19% as singletons. Time point described: newly diagnosed GD, antithyroid drugs for less than 3 months. TCR sequences were obtained from RNA taken from PBMCs.

This specimen consisted of peripheral blood mononuclear cells (PBMCs), obtained at new diagnosis, from a patient treated with antithyroid drugs. The TCR sequence derives from a female donor with Graves disease. The gene calls are TRBV19 and TRBJ1-5; TRBD1 matches at 7 bases. The CDR3 region has the DNA TGTGCCAGTACTTCCGGGACAGATAACAATCAGCCCCAGCATTTT. Protein: CASTSGTDNNQPQHF.